Below are 4 T cell receptor beta chains sequenced from a single sample in a study of T cells in Graves' hyperthyroidism and ophthalmopathy. The source material, RNA transcripts, was used to amplify TCR beta CDR3 regions. In the first-round RT-PCR of the TCR CDR3, the HTBI primer set was used. From the multiplex PCR reads, TCRdb called clonotypes with MiXCR, one entry per CDR3 protein. The sample lists over 300,000 distinct CDR3 sequences; around 14% were seen once. What was sequenced was blood. Receptors were obtained from an older woman with Graves' hyperthyroidism.

V and J are TRBV12-3 or TRBV12-4 and TRBJ2-1; the D is unclear. This CDR3 is built from 14 residues. V was pared by 5 bases and J by 10 bases, with 18 bases between. The CDR3 sequence is CASSPPRQEKEQFF. CDR3 in DNA: TGTGCCAGCAGTCCCCCCAGGCAGGAAAAGGAGCAGTTCTTC.

This clonotype has a handful of counts. A much larger clone is a single base away; this may be a read error. Because it lacks the conserved phenylalanine or tryptophan at the end, this CDR3 is likely a read error. This sequence joins TRBV27 and TRBJ1-1, with 8 bases identical to TRBD1. V lost 6 bases to trimming and J lost 3 bases; unmatched junction nucleotides: 12. CDR3 size: 16 residues. Germline loops: CDR1 MNHEY, CDR2 SMNVEV (reference sequence). CDR3 nucleotide sequence: TGTGCCAGCAGCCTCCCGTTGACAGGGGTATACACTGAAGCTTTCCTT. Translation gives CASSLPLTGVYTEAFL.

V is TRBV6-1 and J is TRBJ1-5, with D uncertain. The V gene lost 6 bases and the J gene lost 4 bases, with 10 bases spanning the gap. The germline gives CDR1 MNHNS, CDR2 SASEGT. The CDR3 is made up of 13 amino acids. The CDR3 sequence: CASSPDINQPQHF. CDR3 DNA: TGTGCCAGCAGCCCCGACATAAATCAGCCCCAGCATTTT.

Many counts were recorded for this clonotype. The CDR3 DNA reads as TGCAGTGCAGCTGTACTAGCGGGGGACACAGATACGCAGTATTTT. Residues: CSAAVLAGDTDTQYF. The rearrangement uses TRBV20-1 and TRBJ2-3; 11 bases agree with TRBD2. Germline V CDR1 and CDR2: DFQATT, SNEGSKA (reference sequence). The V and J ends lost 6 bases and 2 bases, in that order; junction bases with no gene match: 7. The CDR3 has 15 residues.